The T cell receptor (beta chain) under discussion was sequenced for a study of T cell responses to AZD1222 COVID-19 vaccine. Findings of the study overall: Researchers report vaccine-associated CD4 TCRs spanning spike, with dominance at 160-218 and 743-854.

The method was immunoSEQ multiplex PCR; TCRdb's version includes in-frame clones alone and lacks a portion of them. Altogether 90,000 to 100,000 clones are present, around 89% being singletons, with the ten largest covering 7.5%. About this clone: Its antigen remains unidentified.

CDR1 is SGHDT, CDR2 YYEEEE, per germline. With V trimmed by 3 bases and J by 3 bases, 7 bases remained unmatched. This CDR3 region has 15 residues. The V and J genes are TRBV5-6 and TRBJ1-1, with TRBD1 matching over 8 bases. The input for sequencing was peripheral blood, taken on day 0 of AZD1222 vaccination. The origin of this receptor is an adult in good health. CDR3 amino acids: CASSSGQGAYTEAFF. CDR3 in DNA: TGTGCCAGCAGCTCCGGACAGGGAGCATACACTGAAGCTTTCTTT.